This T cell receptor (beta chain) originates from a study of T cells after yellow fever vaccination. The wider study: Each low-cell-number fraction was prepared by means of SMART-Seq v4 Ultra Low Input. Study findings and constraints: Any FACS-sorted repertoire could hold abundant clonotypes that contaminate it from the bulk population. Post-booster repertoires again held most primary-vaccination clones (roughly 95% CD4, roughly 88% CD8). There was a small share of clonotypes that showed up in both the CD4 and CD8 compartments.

The CDR3 is 15 amino acids. Germline CDR1 and CDR2: LGHNA and YSLEER. V lost 6 bases and J lost 3, with 17 bases in between. This clonotype was counted between two and nine times. Antigen unknown. TCRdb reanalysed the 5' RACE reads using MiXCR and keeps one entry per CDR3 protein. The sample carries some 300,000 distinct CDR3 sequences, about 8.3% recorded once. The gene calls are TRBV4-3 and TRBJ1-1; weak D call: TRBD1 (6 bases). Sequences were derived from PBMCs, sampled about 49 days after the first yellow fever vaccination. The sequence was obtained from a man between 18 and 29 years old who received the YFV17D yellow fever vaccine. The CDR3 bases are TGCGCCAGCAGAGACACAGGGTTTGGGTACACTGAAGCTTTCTTT. Residues: CASRDTGFGYTEAFF.